The rows below give T cell receptor beta chains drawn from one sample of a study of blood T cell repertoires in COVID-19. Here immunoSEQ multiplex PCR was the method, and the copy in TCRdb shows in-frame clones only, minus some. The data show about 250,000 clones, over 75% seen once. Sequenced: PBMCs or T cells enriched from blood (not recorded which). These receptors were taken from a woman between 35 and 50 years old who had been exposed to COVID-19. Both conserved end residues are part of each CDR3. Each record gives: clone size, J gene, V gene, D gene, CDR3 DNA, CDR3 protein. A D gene is named only where the DNA matches it firmly. A clone size is listed for some rows: how often the clone was seen (once, few, many), or a class if it is expanded.

once	TRBJ1-6	TRBV12-3/TRBV12-4	-	TGTGCCAGCAGTTTAGTGAGTTCACCCCTCCACTTT	CASSLVSSPLHF
-	TRBJ2-3	TRBV7-2	-	TGTGCCAGCAGCTTAGACAAAGATACGCAGTATTTT	CASSLDKDTQYF
-	TRBJ1-2	TRBV6-5	-	TGTGCCAGCAGTCCTAATTCGGACTATGGCTACACCTTC	CASSPNSDYGYTF
few	TRBJ2-2	TRBV19	-	TGTGCCAGTAGGGGAACAGGGTCCGGGACCGGGGAGCTGTTTTTT	CASRGTGSGTGELFF
-	TRBJ1-1	TRBV29-1	-	TGCAGCGTTGAGGAGGGAGCGAACACTGAAGCTTTCTTT	CSVEEGANTEAFF
-	TRBJ2-5	TRBV5-6	-	TGTGCCAGCAGCTTTAGTGGGCAAAGGGAGACCCAGTACTTC	CASSFSGQRETQYF
-	TRBJ2-3	TRBV10-3	-	TGTGCCACGACAGGTGGCACAGATACGCAGTATTTT	CATTGGTDTQYF
once	TRBJ1-1	TRBV11-2	-	TGTGCCAGCACCAAGACACTTAACACTGAAGCTTTCTTT	CASTKTLNTEAFF
-	TRBJ2-5	TRBV9	TRBD2	TGTGCCAGCAGCGTAGGGACTAGCGGGGCGGAGACCCAGTACTTC	CASSVGTSGAETQYF
-	TRBJ2-2	TRBV4-3	TRBD2	TGCGCCAGCAGCCAAGGTGTGACTAGCGGGAACGGGGAGCTGTTTTTT	CASSQGVTSGNGELFF
once	TRBJ2-7	TRBV2	TRBD1	TGTGCCAGCAGGGAGACAGGGAACCACTACGAGCAGTACTTC	CASRETGNHYEQYF
-	TRBJ2-3	TRBV24-1	TRBD2	TGTGCCACCAGTGATTTAGCGGGAGATTCCCCAGATACGCAGTATTTT	CATSDLAGDSPDTQYF
few	TRBJ2-1	TRBV5-1	TRBD1	TGCGCCAGCAGCGCCGGGACAGGGGTGTACAATGAGCAGTTCTTC	CASSAGTGVYNEQFF
-	TRBJ1-4	TRBV29-1	-	TGCAGCGTTGTCGGGTATACTAATGAAAAACTGTTTTTT	CSVVGYTNEKLFF
-	TRBJ1-5	TRBV6-5	-	TGTGCCAGCAGCCAGGTTTCACTTAGCAATCAGCCCCAGCATTTT	CASSQVSLSNQPQHF
-	TRBJ2-5	TRBV5-1	TRBD1	TGCGCCAGCTGGGGTCGGGACAGGGGGATTGAGACCCAGTACTTC	CASWGRDRGIETQYF
-	TRBJ1-2	TRBV7-3	-	TGTGCCAGCAGCTCCCCCGGGAACTATGGCTACACCTTC	CASSSPGNYGYTF
-	TRBJ2-3	TRBV7-2	-	TGTGCCAGCAGCTTAGCTCTAGGGGCCGGCACAGATACGCAGTATTTT	CASSLALGAGTDTQYF
-	TRBJ1-5	TRBV4-1	-	TGCGCCAGCAGTCGATTCCAGAGCGGAGGAGGCAATCAGCCCCAGCATTTT	CASSRFQSGGGNQPQHF
once	TRBJ2-7	TRBV28	TRBD1	TGTGCCAGCAGTTCTTCCCGGGACAGCTACGAGCAGTACTTC	CASSSSRDSYEQYF
-	TRBJ2-3	TRBV11-3	-	TGTGCCAGCAGCTTGACACAAGAGGATACGCAGTATTTT	CASSLTQEDTQYF
-	TRBJ1-6	TRBV3-1/TRBV3-2	TRBD1	TGTGCCAGCAGCCAAGATCTCAGACAGGGGATAAATTCACCCCTCCACTTT	CASSQDLRQGINSPLHF
once	TRBJ1-1	TRBV9	-	TGTGCCAGCAGCGTATCCGGGGGAGGTACTGAAGCTTTCTTT	CASSVSGGGTEAFF
-	TRBJ2-3	TRBV28	-	TGTGCCAGCAGTTTAGGGGAGGGGGTTAAAAGAAAAGGTACGCAGTATTTT	CASSLGEGVKRKGTQYF
-	TRBJ2-7	TRBV9	TRBD1	TGTGCCAGCAATCGACAGGGGGCCCCCTACGAGCAGTACTTC	CASNRQGAPYEQYF
-	TRBJ2-3	TRBV4-3	TRBD1	TGCGCCAGCAGCCAAACCCAGACAGGGATAGATACGCAGTATTTT	CASSQTQTGIDTQYF